This T cell receptor (beta chain) appears in the sequencing data of a study of response to subunit inactivated influenza vaccine. The CDR3 has 15 residues. J was trimmed by 10 bases and V by 3 bases; bases with no gene match: 8. CDR1 and CDR2 (germline): DFQATT, SNEGSKA (reference sequence). Using its own MiXCR run on the RT-PCR reads, TCRdb lists one record per CDR3 protein. The sample includes roughly 550,000 distinct CDR3 sequences, less than 25% seen only once; the top ten take 2.5% to 3%. This sample was shared with a second study, whose subject was T cells expressing NK-cell markers. That publication notes: Synthesis of TCR beta cDNA relied on 5'RACE template switching carrying UMIs. Out of eight donors sequenced, seven tested HCMV-seropositive and the remaining one seronegative. Roughly 6 donors had dominant NKG2C+ clonotypes that comprised roughly 1.0-8% of their CD8+ T cells.

The V and J genes are TRBV20-1 and TRBJ2-1; TRBD2 agrees at 14 bases. Sequencing was performed on CD4+ T cells sorted from PBMCs, taken about 11 days after vaccination. The TCR comes from a man aged 50-59 years who received an inactivated influenza vaccine. Here the CDR3 reads CSARGTSGSRREQFF. CDR3 DNA sequence: TGCAGTGCTAGGGGGACTAGCGGGAGTCGTCGGGAGCAGTTCTTC.